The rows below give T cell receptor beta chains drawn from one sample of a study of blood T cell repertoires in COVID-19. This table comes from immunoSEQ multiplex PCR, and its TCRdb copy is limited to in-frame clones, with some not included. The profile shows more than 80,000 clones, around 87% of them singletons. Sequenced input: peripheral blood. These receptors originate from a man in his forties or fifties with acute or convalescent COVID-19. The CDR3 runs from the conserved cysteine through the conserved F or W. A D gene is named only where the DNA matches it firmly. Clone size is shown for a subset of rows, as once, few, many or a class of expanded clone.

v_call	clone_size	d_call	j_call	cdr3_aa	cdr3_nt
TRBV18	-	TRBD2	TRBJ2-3	CASSPLKGGSVTDTQYF	TGTGCCAGCTCACCACTGAAGGGAGGGTCTGTCACAGATACGCAGTATTTT
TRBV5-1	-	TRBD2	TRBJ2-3	CASKRETNTDTQYF	TGCGCCAGCAAGCGGGAGACAAACACAGATACGCAGTATTTT
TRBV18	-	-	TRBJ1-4	CASSPLGTTNEKLFF	TGTGCCAGCTCACCGCTCGGGACAACTAATGAAAAACTGTTTTTT
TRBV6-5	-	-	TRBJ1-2	CASSPAGRTNYGYTF	TGTGCCAGCAGCCCGGCGGGGCGTACAAACTATGGCTACACCTTC
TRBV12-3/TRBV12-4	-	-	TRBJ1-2	CASSAINGGYTF	TGTGCCAGCAGTGCCATCAACGGTGGCTACACCTTC
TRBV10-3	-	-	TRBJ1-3	CAISLSLDSGNIIYF	TGTGCCATCAGTTTGTCCCTCGACTCTGGAAACATCATATATTTT
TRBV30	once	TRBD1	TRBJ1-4	CAWSDTGGGKLFF	TGTGCCTGGAGCGACACAGGGGGGGGAAAACTGTTTTTT
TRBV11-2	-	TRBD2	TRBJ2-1	CASSLAGSAGVSYNEQFF	TGTGCCAGCAGCCTAGCAGGATCAGCGGGAGTATCCTACAATGAGCAGTTCTTC
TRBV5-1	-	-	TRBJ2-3	CASLDRDSSTDTQYF	TGCGCCAGCCTAGACAGAGACTCTAGCACAGATACGCAGTATTTT
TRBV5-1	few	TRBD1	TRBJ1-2	CASSRRRGQGNYGYTF	TGCGCCAGCAGCCGCCGCCGCGGACAGGGCAACTATGGCTACACCTTC
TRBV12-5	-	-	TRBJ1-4	CASGRIFEANEKLFF	TGTGCTAGTGGCCGCATATTTGAGGCAAATGAAAAACTGTTTTTT
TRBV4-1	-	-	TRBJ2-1	CASSLLRDSYNEQFF	TGCGCCAGCAGCCTCCTGCGGGACTCCTACAATGAGCAGTTCTTC
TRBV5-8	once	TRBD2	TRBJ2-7	CASSLRPPRVGRAGSYEQYF	TGTGCCAGCAGCTTAAGGCCCCCCCGGGTAGGGAGGGCTGGCTCCTACGAGCAGTACTTC
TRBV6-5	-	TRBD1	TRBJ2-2	CASSRDRANTGELFF	TGTGCCAGCAGTCGGGACAGAGCGAACACCGGGGAGCTGTTTTTT
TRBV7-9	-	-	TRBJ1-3	CASSLGGGGNTIYF	TGTGCCAGCAGCTTAGGAGGGGGTGGAAACACCATATATTTT
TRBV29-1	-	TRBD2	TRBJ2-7	CSVGGSGSGNSYEQYF	TGCAGCGTTGGGGGTAGCGGGAGTGGAAACTCCTACGAGCAGTACTTC
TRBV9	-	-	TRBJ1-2	CASRTNPSGNYGYTF	TGTGCCAGCAGAACCAACCCCTCGGGGAACTATGGCTACACCTTC
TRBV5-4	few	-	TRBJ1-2	CASSPRGGNYGYTF	TGTGCCAGCAGCCCCCGGGGTGGAAACTATGGCTACACCTTC
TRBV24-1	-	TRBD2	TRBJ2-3	CATSDSPQAGTQYF	TGTGCCACCAGTGATTCCCCTCAAGCGGGGACGCAGTATTTT
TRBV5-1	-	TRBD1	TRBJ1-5	CASSPTGTGGQPQHF	TGCGCCAGCAGCCCTACGGGGACAGGCGGTCAGCCCCAGCATTTT
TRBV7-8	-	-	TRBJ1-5	CASSQDIAYQPQHF	TGTGCCAGCAGCCAGGACATCGCTTATCAGCCCCAGCATTTT
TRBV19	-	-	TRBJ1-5	CASSIATHLDNQPQHF	TGTGCCAGTAGTATAGCAACACACCTTGACAATCAGCCCCAGCATTTT
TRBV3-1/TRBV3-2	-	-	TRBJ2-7	CASSPSLRGNSYEQYF	TGTGCCAGCAGCCCCTCCCTTCGGGGGAACTCCTACGAGCAGTACTTC
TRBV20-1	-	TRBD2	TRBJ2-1	CSARGPGLAMRREQFF	TGCAGTGCTCGTGGACCGGGACTAGCCATGAGACGAGAGCAGTTCTTC
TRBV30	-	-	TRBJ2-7	CAWSVPHSGGGPYEQYF	TGTGCCTGGAGTGTACCCCATAGTGGGGGAGGCCCCTACGAGCAGTACTTC
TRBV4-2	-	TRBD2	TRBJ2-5	CASSPERGGEETQYF	TGTGCCAGCAGCCCAGAGCGGGGGGGGGAAGAGACCCAGTACTTC
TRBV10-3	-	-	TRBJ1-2	CAISESTDNYGYTF	TGTGCCATCAGTGAGTCGACAGACAACTATGGCTACACCTTC
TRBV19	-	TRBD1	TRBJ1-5	CASRHRDRGSFQPQHF	TGTGCCAGTAGACACCGGGACAGGGGAAGTTTTCAGCCCCAGCATTTT
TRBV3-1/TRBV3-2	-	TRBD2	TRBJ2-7	CASSQGLAPSYEQYF	TGTGCCAGCAGCCAGGGACTAGCCCCCTCCTACGAGCAGTACTTC
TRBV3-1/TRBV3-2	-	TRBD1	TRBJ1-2	CASSPDRDYGYTF	TGTGCCAGCAGCCCGGACAGGGACTATGGCTACACCTTC
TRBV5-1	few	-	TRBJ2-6	CASSFASVSGANVLTF	TGCGCCAGCAGCTTCGCTTCAGTCTCCGGGGCCAACGTCCTGACTTTC
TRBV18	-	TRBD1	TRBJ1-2	CASSPSGTGIYGYTF	TGTGCCAGCTCACCTTCCGGGACAGGGATCTATGGCTACACCTTC
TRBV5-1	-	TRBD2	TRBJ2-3	CASSLSGDTDTQYF	TGCGCCAGCAGCTTAAGCGGGGACACAGATACGCAGTATTTT
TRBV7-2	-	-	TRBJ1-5	CASSFRVSNQPQHF	TGTGCCAGCAGCTTCAGGGTCAGCAATCAGCCCCAGCATTTT
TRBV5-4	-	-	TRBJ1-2	CASSSGTVRGYTF	TGTGCCAGCAGCTCAGGGACTGTTCGCGGCTACACCTTC
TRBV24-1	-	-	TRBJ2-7	CATSDPAERHIYEQYF	TGTGCCACCAGTGACCCCGCCGAAAGACACATCTACGAGCAGTACTTC
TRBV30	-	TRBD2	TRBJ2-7	CALEHEAGGPYEQYF	TGTGCCTTGGAGCACGAGGCGGGGGGGCCCTACGAGCAGTACTTC
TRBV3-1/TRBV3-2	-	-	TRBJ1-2	CASSPGLNYGYTF	TGTGCCAGCAGCCCGGGTCTTAACTATGGCTACACCTTC
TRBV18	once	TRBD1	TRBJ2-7	CASSTGTETAYEQYF	TGTGCCAGCTCAACCGGGACAGAGACTGCTTACGAGCAGTACTTC
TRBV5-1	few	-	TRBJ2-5	CASSVELGRWETQYF	TGCGCCAGCAGTGTCGAGCTCGGGAGATGGGAGACCCAGTACTTC
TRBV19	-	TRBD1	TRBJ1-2	CASRSMDRAIGYTF	TGTGCCAGTAGGTCCATGGACAGGGCGATAGGCTACACCTTC
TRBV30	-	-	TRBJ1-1	CAWGRGVNTEAFF	TGTGCCTGGGGCAGGGGCGTGAACACTGAAGCTTTCTTT
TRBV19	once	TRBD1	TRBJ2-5	CASTFRTGGVETQYF	TGTGCCAGTACTTTCCGGACAGGGGGAGTCGAGACCCAGTACTTC
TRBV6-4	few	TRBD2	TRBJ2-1	CASSVSAGGPNEQFF	TGTGCCAGCAGTGTCTCGGCGGGGGGGCCGAATGAGCAGTTCTTC
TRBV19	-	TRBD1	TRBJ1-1	CASRTGGRYTEAFF	TGTGCCAGTAGAACAGGGGGTCGGTACACTGAAGCTTTCTTT
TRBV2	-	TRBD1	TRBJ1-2	CASSDVLSGGLGYTF	TGTGCCAGCAGCGACGTCCTTTCAGGGGGCTTGGGCTACACCTTC
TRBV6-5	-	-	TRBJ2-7	CARTTVYEQYF	TGTGCCAGGACGACAGTCTACGAGCAGTACTTC
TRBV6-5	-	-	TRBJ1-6	CASTLTDYNSPLHF	TGTGCCAGCACCTTGACAGATTATAATTCACCCCTCCACTTT
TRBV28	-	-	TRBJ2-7	CASIDGGSHLREQYF	TGTGCCAGCATAGACGGAGGGAGCCATCTACGCGAGCAGTACTTC
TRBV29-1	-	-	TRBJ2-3	CSVESFTGTKGGFSTDTQYF	TGCAGCGTTGAATCCTTCACCGGGACAAAGGGGGGGTTTAGCACAGATACGCAGTATTTT
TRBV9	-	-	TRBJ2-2	CASSGTVTGELFF	TGTGCCAGCAGCGGAACAGTGACCGGGGAGCTGTTTTTT
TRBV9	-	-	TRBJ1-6	CASSPRPGSPLHF	TGTGCCAGCAGCCCCCGACCCGGGTCACCCCTCCACTTT
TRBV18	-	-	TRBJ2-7	CASSLNVDYEQYF	TGTGCCAGCTCACTTAACGTAGACTACGAGCAGTACTTC
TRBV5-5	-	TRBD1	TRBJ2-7	CASSLATGQGYEQYF	TGTGCCAGCAGCTTGGCCACGGGACAGGGATACGAGCAGTACTTC
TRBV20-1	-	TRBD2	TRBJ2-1	CSAGRGAEQFF	TGCAGTGCTGGGCGGGGGGCGGAGCAGTTCTTC
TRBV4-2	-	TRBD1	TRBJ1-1	CASSQDRTGNTEAFF	TGTGCCAGCAGCCAAGATCGGACAGGGAACACTGAAGCTTTCTTT
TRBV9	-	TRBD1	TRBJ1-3	CASSVAGTGAGNTIYF	TGTGCCAGCAGCGTAGCCGGGACAGGGGCTGGAAACACCATATATTTT
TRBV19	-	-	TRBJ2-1	CASRARQNNEQFF	TGTGCCAGTAGGGCGAGACAAAACAATGAGCAGTTCTTC
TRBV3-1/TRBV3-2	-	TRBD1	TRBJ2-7	CASSEGQGPYEQYF	TGTGCCAGCAGCGAAGGACAGGGCCCCTACGAGCAGTACTTC
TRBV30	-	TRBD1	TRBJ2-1	CAWSGQGAGEQFF	TGTGCCTGGAGCGGACAGGGGGCCGGCGAGCAGTTCTTC